Reported below is one T cell receptor beta chain. The germline CDR1 and CDR2 sequences are WSHSY and SAAADI. The V end was cut by 6 bases, the J end by 2 bases, with 13 bases between. The CDR3 is 14 amino acids. Recovered Cohort 3 donors showed two negative PCRs, clearance, or symptom resolution. This specimen comes from a study of blood T cell repertoires in COVID-19. The protocol was immunoSEQ multiplex PCR, while the TCRdb copy is restricted to in-frame clones and leaves out a portion. The sample has approximately 300,000 clones; more than 75% are singletons. The chain employs TRBV10-2 and TRBJ1-1; tentatively, D is TRBD1 (6 bases). The sample taken for sequencing was PBMCs or T cells enriched from blood (not recorded which). The sequence derives from a man younger than 40 who had recovered from COVID-19. The CDR3 DNA follows: TGCGCCAGCAGGGCTTGGGACACCAACACTGAAGCTTTCTTT. This encodes CASRAWDTNTEAFF.